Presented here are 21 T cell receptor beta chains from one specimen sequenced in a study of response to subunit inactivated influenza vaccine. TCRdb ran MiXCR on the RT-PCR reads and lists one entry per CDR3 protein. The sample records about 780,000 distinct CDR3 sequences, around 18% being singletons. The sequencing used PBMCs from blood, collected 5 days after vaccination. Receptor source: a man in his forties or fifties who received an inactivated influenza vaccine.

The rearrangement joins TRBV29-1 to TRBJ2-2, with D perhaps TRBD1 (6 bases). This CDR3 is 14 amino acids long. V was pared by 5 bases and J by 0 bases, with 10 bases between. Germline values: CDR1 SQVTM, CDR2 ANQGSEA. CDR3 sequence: CSVPRGPNTGELFF. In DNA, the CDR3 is TGCAGCGTTCCCAGGGGCCCGAACACCGGGGAGCTGTTTTTT.

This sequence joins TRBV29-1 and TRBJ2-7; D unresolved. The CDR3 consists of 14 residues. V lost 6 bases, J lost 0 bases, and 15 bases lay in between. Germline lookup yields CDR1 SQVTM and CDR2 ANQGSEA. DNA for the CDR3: TGCAGCGTGTGCCTAGACACAAGCTCCTACGAGCAGTACTTC. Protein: CSVCLDTSSYEQYF.

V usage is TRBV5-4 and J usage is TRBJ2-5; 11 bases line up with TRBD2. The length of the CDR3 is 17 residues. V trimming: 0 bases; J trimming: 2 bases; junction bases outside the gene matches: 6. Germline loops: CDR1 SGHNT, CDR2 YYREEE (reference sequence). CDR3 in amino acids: CASSLAPLAGGQETQYF. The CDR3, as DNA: TGTGCCAGCAGCTTGGCTCCCTTAGCGGGGGGGCAAGAGACCCAGTACTTC.

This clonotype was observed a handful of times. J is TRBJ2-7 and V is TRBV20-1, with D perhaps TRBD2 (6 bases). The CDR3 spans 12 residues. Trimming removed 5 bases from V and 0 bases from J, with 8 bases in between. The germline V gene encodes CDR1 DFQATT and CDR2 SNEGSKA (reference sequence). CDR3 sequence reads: CSARGYSYEQYF. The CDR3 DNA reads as TGCAGTGCTCGGGGGTACTCCTACGAGCAGTACTTC.

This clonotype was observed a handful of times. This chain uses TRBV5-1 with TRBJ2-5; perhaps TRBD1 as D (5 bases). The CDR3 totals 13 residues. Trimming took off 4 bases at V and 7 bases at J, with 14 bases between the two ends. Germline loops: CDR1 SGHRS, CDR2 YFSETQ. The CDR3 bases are TGCGCCAGCAGCACCGGACAAAAAGGGACCCAGTACTTC. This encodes CASSTGQKGTQYF.

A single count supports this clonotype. CDR3 nucleotides: TGTGCCAGCGGTCGACTAGCCTCCTACGAGCAGTACTTC. As protein: CASGRLASYEQYF. The V and J genes are TRBV6-2 or TRBV6-3 and TRBJ2-7, with 7 bases fitting TRBD2. Trimming cost V 8 bases and J 0 bases; bases outside gene matches: 4. The germline V gene has CDR1 MNHEY and CDR2 SVGEGT. The CDR3 length is 13 residues.

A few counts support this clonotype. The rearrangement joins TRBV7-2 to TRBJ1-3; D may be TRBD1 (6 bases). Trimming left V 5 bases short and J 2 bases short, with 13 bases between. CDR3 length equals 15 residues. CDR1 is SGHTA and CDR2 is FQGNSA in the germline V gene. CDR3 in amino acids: CASSQDAGAGNTIYF. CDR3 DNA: TGTGCCAGCAGCCAGGATGCAGGGGCTGGAAACACCATATATTTT.

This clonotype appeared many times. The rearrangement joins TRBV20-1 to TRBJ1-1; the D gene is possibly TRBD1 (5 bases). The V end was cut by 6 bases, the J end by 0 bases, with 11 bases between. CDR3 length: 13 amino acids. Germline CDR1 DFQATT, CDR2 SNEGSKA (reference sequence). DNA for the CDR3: TGCAGTGCCGCGGAAGGGGTGAACACTGAAGCTTTCTTT. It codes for CSAAEGVNTEAFF.

For the CDR3, the DNA is TGCAGCGCCGGGGGTTCGGGTCAGCCCCAGCATTTT. Its translation is CSAGGSGQPQHF. This rearrangement joins TRBV29-1 to TRBJ1-5; D may be TRBD1 (5 bases). Trimming left V 7 bases short and J 6 bases short, with 13 bases between. Germline V gene lookup returns CDR1 SQVTM and CDR2 ANQGSEA. The CDR3 spans 12 residues.

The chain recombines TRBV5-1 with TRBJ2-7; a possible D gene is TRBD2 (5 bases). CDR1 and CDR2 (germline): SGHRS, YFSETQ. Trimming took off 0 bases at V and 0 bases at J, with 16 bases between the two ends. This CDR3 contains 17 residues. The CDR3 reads CASSLAIQTDSSYEQYF. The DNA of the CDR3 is TGCGCCAGCAGCTTGGCCATCCAGACGGACTCCTCCTACGAGCAGTACTTC.

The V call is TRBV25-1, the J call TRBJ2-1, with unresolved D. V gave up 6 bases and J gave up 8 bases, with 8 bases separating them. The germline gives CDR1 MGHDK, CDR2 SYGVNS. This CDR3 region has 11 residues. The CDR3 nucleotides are TGTGCCAGCAGAAATGTAGATGAGCAGTTCTTC. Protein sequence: CASRNVDEQFF.

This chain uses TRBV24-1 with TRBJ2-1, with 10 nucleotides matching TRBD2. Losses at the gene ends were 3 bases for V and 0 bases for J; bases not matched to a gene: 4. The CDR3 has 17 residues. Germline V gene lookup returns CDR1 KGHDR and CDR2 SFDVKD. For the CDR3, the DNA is TGTGCCACCAGTGATAAAGCGGGAGGGCCCTCCTACAATGAGCAGTTCTTC. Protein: CATSDKAGGPSYNEQFF.

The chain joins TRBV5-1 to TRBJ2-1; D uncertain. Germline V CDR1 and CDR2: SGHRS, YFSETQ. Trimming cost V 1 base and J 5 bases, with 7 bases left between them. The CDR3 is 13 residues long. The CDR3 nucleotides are TGCGCCAGCAGCTTGAGTAGCCACAATGAGCAGTTCTTC. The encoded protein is CASSLSSHNEQFF.

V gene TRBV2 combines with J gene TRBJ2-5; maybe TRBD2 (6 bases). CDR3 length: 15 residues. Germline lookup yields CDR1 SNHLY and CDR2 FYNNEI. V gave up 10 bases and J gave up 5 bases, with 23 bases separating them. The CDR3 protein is CATHPLATGVETQYF. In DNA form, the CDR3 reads TGTGCCACCCATCCCCTAGCGACCGGCGTTGAGACCCAGTACTTC. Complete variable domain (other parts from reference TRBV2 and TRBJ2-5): EPEVTQTPSHQVTQMGQEVILRCVPISNHLYFYWYRQILGQKVEFLVSFYNNEISEKSEIFDDQFSVERPDGSNFTLKIRSTKLEDSAMYFCATHPLATGVETQYFGPGTRLLVL.

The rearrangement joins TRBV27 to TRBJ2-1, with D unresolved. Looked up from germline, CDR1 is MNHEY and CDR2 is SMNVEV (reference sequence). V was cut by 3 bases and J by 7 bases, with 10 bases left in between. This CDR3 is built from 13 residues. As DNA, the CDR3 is TGTGCCAGCAGTTTCAGAGGCCGGAATGAGCAGTTCTTC. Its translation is CASSFRGRNEQFF.

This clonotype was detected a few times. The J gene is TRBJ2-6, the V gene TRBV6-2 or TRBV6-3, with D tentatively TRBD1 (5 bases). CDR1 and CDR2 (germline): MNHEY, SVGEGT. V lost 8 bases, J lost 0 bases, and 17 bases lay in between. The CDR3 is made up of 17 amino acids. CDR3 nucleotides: TGTGCCAGCTCTTGGAACAGGCAAAGCTCTGGGGCCAACGTCCTGACTTTC. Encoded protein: CASSWNRQSSGANVLTF.

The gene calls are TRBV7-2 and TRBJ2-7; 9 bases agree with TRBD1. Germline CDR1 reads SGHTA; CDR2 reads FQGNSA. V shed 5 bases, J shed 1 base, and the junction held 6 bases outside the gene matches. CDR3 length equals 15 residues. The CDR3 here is CASSRWDRASYEQYF. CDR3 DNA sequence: TGTGCCAGCAGCCGTTGGGACAGGGCGTCCTACGAGCAGTACTTC.

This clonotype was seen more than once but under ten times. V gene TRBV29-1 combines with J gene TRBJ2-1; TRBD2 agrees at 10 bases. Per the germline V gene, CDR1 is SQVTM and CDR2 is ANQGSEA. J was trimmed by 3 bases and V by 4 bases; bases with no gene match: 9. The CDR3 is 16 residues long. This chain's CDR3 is CSVGGGVAGGYNEQFF. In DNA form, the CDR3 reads TGCAGCGTTGGGGGTGGGGTAGCGGGGGGCTACAATGAGCAGTTCTTC.

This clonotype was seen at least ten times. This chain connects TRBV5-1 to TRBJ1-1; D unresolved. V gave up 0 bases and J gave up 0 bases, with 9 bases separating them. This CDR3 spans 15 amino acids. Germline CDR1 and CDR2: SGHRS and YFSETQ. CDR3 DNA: TGCGCCAGCAGCTTGGGTGCAGGAGTGAACACTGAAGCTTTCTTT. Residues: CASSLGAGVNTEAFF.

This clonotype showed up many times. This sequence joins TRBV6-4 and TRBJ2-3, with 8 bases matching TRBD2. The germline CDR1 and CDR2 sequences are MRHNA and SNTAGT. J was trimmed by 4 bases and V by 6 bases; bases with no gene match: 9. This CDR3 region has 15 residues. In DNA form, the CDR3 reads TGTGCCAGCAGCCTAACGGGAGGGAAGTCAGATACGCAGTATTTT. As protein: CASSLTGGKSDTQYF.

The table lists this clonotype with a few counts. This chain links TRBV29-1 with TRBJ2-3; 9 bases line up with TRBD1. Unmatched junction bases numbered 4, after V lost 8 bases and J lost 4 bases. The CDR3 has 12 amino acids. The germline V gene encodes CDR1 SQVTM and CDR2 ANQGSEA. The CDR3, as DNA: TGCAGCTTACGGACAGGGGCAGATACGCAGTATTTT. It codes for CSLRTGADTQYF.